The next 27 T cell receptor beta chains were all read from a single sample in a study of blood T cells in healthy people across ages. PCR was performed a second time for roughly 7 to 12 cycles using a sample-barcoded 5' primer and a J-beta primer mix. Via MiXCR, TCRdb re-called the 5' RACE reads, giving one row per CDR3 protein. The table lists roughly 1.5 million distinct CDR3 sequences, under 55% of them singletons. The sequenced material came from blood. These receptor sequences come from a woman aged 18 to 35 in good health.

The chain is built from TRBV5-6 and TRBJ2-1, with D unclear. V lost 6 bases and J 2 bases, leaving 12 bases between the germline ends. The germline V gene has CDR1 SGHDT and CDR2 YYEEEE. The CDR3 has 14 amino acids. The CDR3 nucleotides are TGTGCCAGCAAGAACCCGGGTACCTACAATGAGCAGTTCTTC. Encoded protein: CASKNPGTYNEQFF.

This clonotype was seen many times. Since a much larger clone is just one base distant, this may be a read error. The chain joins TRBV7-2 to TRBJ2-3; TRBD1 is a possible D gene (6 bases). The germline CDR1 and CDR2 sequences are SGHTA and FQGNSA. The germline V and J ends were trimmed by 5 bases and 5 bases, with 14 bases remaining between them. The CDR3 length is 14 residues. DNA for the CDR3: TGTGCCAGCAGCGCGGACAGCAGTAGAGATACGCAGTATTTT. Protein sequence: CASSADSSRDTQYF.

As DNA, the CDR3 is TGTGCCAGCAGAGACAGTGATGGCTACGAGCAGTACTTC. This sequence encodes CASRDSDGYEQYF. This sequence joins TRBV27 and TRBJ2-7, with TRBD1 as a possible D gene (5 bases). The CDR3 covers 13 residues. V was shortened by 6 bases and J by 3 bases, with 12 bases between the two germline ends. Germline lookup yields CDR1 MNHEY and CDR2 SMNVEV (reference sequence).

This chain connects TRBV14 to TRBJ2-5; unclear D gene. The CDR3 covers 13 residues. Germline CDR1 and CDR2: SGHDN and FVKESK. Trimming cost V 1 base and J 11 bases, with 14 bases left between them. The CDR3 nucleotides read TGTGCCAGCAGCCAAGCCTGGGCCAATGAGCAGTACTTC. It yields the protein CASSQAWANEQYF.

The chain recombines TRBV7-9 with TRBJ2-3; TRBD2 aligns across 9 bases. The CDR3 contains 15 residues. Per germline, CDR1 SEHNR and CDR2 FQNEAQ (reference sequence). V was pared by 4 bases and J by 5 bases, with 7 bases of the junction left unmatched. CDR3 residues: CASSYSGSFLDTQYF. DNA of the CDR3: TGTGCCAGCAGCTATAGCGGGAGTTTCTTAGATACGCAGTATTTT.

J is TRBJ2-5 and V is TRBV6-6; 8 bases are a match to TRBD1. V lost 6 bases and J lost 4; bases outside the gene matches: 7. Germline lookup yields CDR1 MNHNY and CDR2 SVGAGI (reference sequence). The length of the CDR3 is 14 residues. For the CDR3, the DNA is TGTGCCAGCAGGCCGGACAGGGCGGGAGAGACCCAGTACTTC. This encodes CASRPDRAGETQYF.

A few counts support this clonotype. The rearrangement uses TRBV29-1 and TRBJ1-2; a weak D match, TRBD1 (5 bases). The germline V gene has CDR1 SQVTM and CDR2 ANQGSEA. The CDR3 loop spans 14 amino acids. The V gene lost 3 bases and the J gene lost 4 bases, with 15 bases spanning the gap. The CDR3 is CSVDGTGGTYGYTF. CDR3 nucleotides: TGCAGCGTTGATGGGACGGGGGGGACCTATGGCTACACCTTC.

The chain recombines TRBV20-1 with TRBJ2-3; D is perhaps TRBD1 or TRBD2 (6 bases each). The V and J ends lost 4 bases and 6 bases respectively, with 17 bases between them. Germline CDR1 DFQATT, CDR2 SNEGSKA (reference sequence). This CDR3 comprises 14 residues. The CDR3 nucleotides are TGCAGTGCTAACAGGGCAGGGCTAGCGGATACGCAGTATTTT. Its translation: CSANRAGLADTQYF.

The chain employs TRBV5-5 and TRBJ2-7; 7 bases are a match to TRBD1. Per the germline V gene, CDR1 is SGHKS and CDR2 is YYEKEE (reference sequence). The CDR3 has 14 amino acids. The junction had 9 bases not matched to a gene; V was cut back by 4 bases and J by 5 bases. The CDR3 nucleotides are TGTGCCAGCAGCCTGGGACAGTTGGACGACGAGCAGTACTTC. Its translation is CASSLGQLDDEQYF.

The chain combines TRBV28 with TRBJ2-1; D is unclear. With 2 bases removed from V and 0 bases from J, the gap between germline ends came to 14 bases. The CDR3 is 17 residues long. From germline, CDR1 is MDHEN and CDR2 SYDVKM. CDR3 coding DNA: TGTGCCAGCAGTTTAGGGTTTCCCCTGAGCTCCTACAATGAGCAGTTCTTC. Translation: CASSLGFPLSSYNEQFF.

Only a few counts were recorded for this clonotype. The V and J genes are TRBV6-2 or TRBV6-3 and TRBJ2-7, with TRBD1 matching over 8 bases. The CDR3 has 13 amino acids. Losses at the gene ends were 7 bases for V and 4 bases for J; bases not matched to a gene: 6. CDR1 is MNHEY, CDR2 SVGEGT, per germline. As DNA, the CDR3 is TGTGCCAGCAAATACGACAGGGGTTACGAGCAGTACTTC. Protein sequence: CASKYDRGYEQYF.

CDR3 region: CASSQPLDNEQYF. CDR3 nucleotide sequence: TGTGCCAGCAGCCAACCTTTGGACAATGAGCAGTACTTC. The V gene is TRBV14, the J gene TRBJ2-7; tentatively, D is TRBD1 (5 bases). Trimming removed 2 bases from V and 7 bases from J, with 12 bases in between. CDR1 SGHDN and CDR2 FVKESK come from the germline V gene. CDR3 size: 13 residues.

This clonotype was found a few times. The chain links TRBV4-1 to TRBJ2-1; 14 bases line up with TRBD2. J gave up 7 bases and V 0 bases, and 8 bases lay outside the gene matches. CDR1 MGHRA and CDR2 YSYEKL come from the germline V gene. This CDR3 has 18 residues. The CDR3 reads CASSQDRTSGGRLNEQFF. For the CDR3, the DNA is TGCGCCAGCAGCCAAGATCGGACTAGCGGGGGGAGACTAAATGAGCAGTTCTTC.

V is TRBV27 and J is TRBJ2-7; D is perhaps TRBD2 (5 bases). The CDR3 sequence is 14 residues long. The V end was cut by 5 bases, the J end by 3 bases, with 14 bases between. The germline CDR1 and CDR2 sequences are MNHEY and SMNVEV (reference sequence). Here the CDR3 reads CASSTDFTHYEQYF. As DNA, the CDR3 is TGTGCCAGCAGTACGGACTTTACTCACTACGAGCAGTACTTC.

This clonotype was counted a few times. The CDR3 bases are TGTGCCAGCGGGACTAGCGGGACTTACGAGCAGTACTTC. Encoded protein: CASGTSGTYEQYF. V gene TRBV6-2 or TRBV6-3 combines with J gene TRBJ2-7, with 13 bases fitting TRBD2. J gave up 4 bases and V 8 bases, and 2 bases lay outside the gene matches. CDR1 is MNHEY and CDR2 is SVGEGT in the germline V gene. There are 13 residues in the CDR3.

This clonotype has just a few counts. The chain joins TRBV20-1 to TRBJ2-1, with 9 bases matching TRBD2. Looked up from germline, CDR1 is DFQATT and CDR2 is SNEGSKA (reference sequence). The ends lost 1 base at V and 4 bases at J; junction bases unmatched: 5. The CDR3 extends over 15 amino acids. CDR3 region: CSARGASGGYNEQFF. In DNA, the CDR3 is TGCAGTGCTAGAGGGGCCAGCGGGGGGTACAATGAGCAGTTCTTC.

V and J are TRBV20-1 and TRBJ2-3; D ambiguous. There are 13 residues in the CDR3. Germline values: CDR1 DFQATT, CDR2 SNEGSKA (reference sequence). Trimming shortened V by 5 bases and J by 1 base, and 10 bases separated the two germline ends. CDR3 in amino acids: CSAVQTGTDTQYF. The CDR3 nucleotides read TGCAGTGCTGTCCAGACGGGCACAGATACGCAGTATTTT.

This clonotype was seen a few times. The chain combines TRBV18 with TRBJ2-1, with TRBD1 matching over 10 bases. The germline gives CDR1 KGHSH, CDR2 LQKENI. The CDR3 is made up of 16 amino acids. Trimming cost V 5 bases and J 4 bases; bases outside gene matches: 8. The CDR3 here is CASSRTGGNIYNEQFF. CDR3 sequence (DNA): TGTGCCAGCTCAAGGACAGGGGGGAATATTTACAATGAGCAGTTCTTC. Complete variable domain (other parts from reference TRBV18 and TRBJ2-1): NAGVMQNPRHLVRRRGQEARLRCSPMKGHSHVYWYRQLPEEGLKFMVYLQKENIIDESGMPKERFSAEFPKEGPSILRIQQVVRGDSAAYFCASSRTGGNIYNEQFFGPGTRLTVL.

The CDR3 here is CRVARGGIDTQYF. The CDR3, as DNA: TGCAGGGTTGCTCGGGGGGGCATAGATACGCAGTATTTT. This chain uses TRBV20-1 with TRBJ2-3; the match to TRBD2 covers 8 bases. Germline CDR1 and CDR2: DFQATT and SNEGSKA (reference sequence). CDR3 length equals 13 residues.

This clonotype was counted only a few times. This chain connects TRBV6-6 to TRBJ1-2; D remains ambiguous. V lost 2 bases and J 0 bases, leaving 10 bases between the germline ends. Germline assignment: CDR1 MNHNY and CDR2 SVGAGI (reference sequence). CDR3 size: 15 residues. The CDR3 bases are TGTGCCAGCAGTTACGGGCGTGCCGCTAACTATGGCTACACCTTC. It translates to CASSYGRAANYGYTF.

The gene calls are TRBV29-1 and TRBJ2-5; D unresolved. The CDR3 loop spans 10 amino acids. Germline-derived CDR1 and CDR2 are SQVTM and ANQGSEA. Trimming removed 6 bases at V and 11 bases at J, with 13 bases between. The CDR3 loop is CSVKYHEQYF. As DNA, the CDR3 is TGCAGCGTAAAGTACCATGAGCAGTACTTC.

The chain combines TRBV12-3 or TRBV12-4 with TRBJ2-7, with a weak D call TRBD2 (6 bases). This CDR3 region has 14 residues. V lost 3 bases and J 4 bases, leaving 13 bases between the germline ends. CDR3 region: CASSFGWEAYEQYF. For the CDR3, the DNA is TGTGCCAGCAGTTTCGGGTGGGAGGCTTACGAGCAGTACTTC.

The chain joins TRBV12-3 or TRBV12-4 to TRBJ1-2, with 8 bases lining up with TRBD1. The CDR3 has 16 residues. V shed 6 bases and J 4 bases; nucleotides not matched to a gene: 13. The CDR3 is CASRRPGPGQAYGYTF. As DNA, the CDR3 is TGTGCCAGCAGACGACCCGGCCCGGGACAGGCCTATGGCTACACCTTC.

This clonotype was picked up many times. The chain links TRBV6-5 to TRBJ2-1; 7 nucleotides line up with TRBD2. The length of the CDR3 is 15 residues. CDR1 and CDR2 from the germline V gene are MNHEY and SVGAGI. Trimming removed 6 bases from V and 3 bases from J; junction bases left unmatched: 8. CDR3 DNA: TGTGCCAGCAGACCCCTAGCGGAATACTACAATGAGCAGTTCTTC. Its protein product is CASRPLAEYYNEQFF.

The chain recombines TRBV7-2 with TRBJ1-5, with 9 bases lining up with TRBD1. V shed 4 bases and J 10 bases; nucleotides not matched to a gene: 11. This CDR3 is 15 amino acids long. CDR1 is SGHTA, CDR2 FQGNSA, per germline. CDR3 DNA: TGTGCCAGCAGCTCCCCCCCGGGACAGGGATCTCCCCAGCATTTT. Protein sequence: CASSSPPGQGSPQHF.

The rearrangement joins TRBV7-8 to TRBJ1-2; D gene uncertain. Per germline, CDR1 SGHVS and CDR2 FQNEAQ. The CDR3 has 16 amino acids. The germline V and J ends were trimmed by 1 base and 5 bases, with 17 bases remaining between them. The CDR3 region has the DNA TGTGCCAGCAGCTTAGGTGTAGCGGGGAGAGAGTATGGCTACACCTTC. Translation: CASSLGVAGREYGYTF.

J is TRBJ2-7 and V is TRBV2; D gene ambiguous. The CDR3 contains 12 residues. The V and J ends lost 2 bases and 3 bases respectively, with 5 bases between them. From germline, CDR1 is SNHLY and CDR2 FYNNEI. CDR3 sequence (DNA): TGTGCCAGCAGTGAATGGGACTACGAGCAGTACTTC. Translated, it gives CASSEWDYEQYF.